This record covers a single T cell receptor (beta chain). CDR3 size: 15 residues. TCRdb's copy holds only in-frame clones and misses some; the assay was immunoSEQ multiplex PCR. The sample has roughly 69,000 clones; around 87% are singletons. The data are from a study of blood T cell repertoires in COVID-19. The specimen sequenced was peripheral blood. The rearrangement uses TRBV21-1 and TRBJ1-5; TRBD1 reflects the table's D call only, with no check against the DNA. TRBV21-1 counts as a pseudogene. This receptor was taken from a man aged 50 to 59 with acute or convalescent COVID-19. CDR3 in DNA: TGTGCCAGGTATGGGGACAGGCCAGGGAATCAGCCCCAGCATTTT. This gives the protein CARYGDRPGNQPQHF.